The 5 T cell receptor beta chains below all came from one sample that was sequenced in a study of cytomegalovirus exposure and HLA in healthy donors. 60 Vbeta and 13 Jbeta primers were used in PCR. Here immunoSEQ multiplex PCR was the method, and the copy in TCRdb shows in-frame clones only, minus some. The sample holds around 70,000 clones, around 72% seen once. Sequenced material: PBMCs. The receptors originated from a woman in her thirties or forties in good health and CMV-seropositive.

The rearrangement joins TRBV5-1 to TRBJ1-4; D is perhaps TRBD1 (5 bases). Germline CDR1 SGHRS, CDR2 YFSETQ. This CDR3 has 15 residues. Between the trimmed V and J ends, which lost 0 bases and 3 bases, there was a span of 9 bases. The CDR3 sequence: CASSLGQGSNEKLFF. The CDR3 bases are TGCGCCAGCAGCTTGGGCCAGGGCTCTAATGAAAAACTGTTTTTT.

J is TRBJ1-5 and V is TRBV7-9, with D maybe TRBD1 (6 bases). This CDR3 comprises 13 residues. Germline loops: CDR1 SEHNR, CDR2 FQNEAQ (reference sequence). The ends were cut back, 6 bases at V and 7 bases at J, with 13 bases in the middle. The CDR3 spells CASRGQSGQPQHF. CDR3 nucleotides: TGTGCCAGCAGGGGACAATCGGGCCAGCCCCAGCATTTT.

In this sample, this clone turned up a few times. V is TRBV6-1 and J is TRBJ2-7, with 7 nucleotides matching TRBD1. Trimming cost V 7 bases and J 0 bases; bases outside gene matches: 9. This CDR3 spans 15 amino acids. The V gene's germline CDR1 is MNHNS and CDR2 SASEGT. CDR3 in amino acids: CASNPDRVGSYEQYF. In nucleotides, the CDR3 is TGTGCCAGCAACCCAGACAGGGTGGGCTCCTACGAGCAGTACTTC.

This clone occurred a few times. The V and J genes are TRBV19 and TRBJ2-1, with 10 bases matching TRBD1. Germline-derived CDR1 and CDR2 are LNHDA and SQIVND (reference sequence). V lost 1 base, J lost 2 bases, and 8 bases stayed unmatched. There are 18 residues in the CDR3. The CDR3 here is CASSIGPTGGTPYNEQFF. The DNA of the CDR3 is TGTGCCAGTAGTATAGGGCCGACAGGGGGCACCCCCTACAATGAGCAGTTCTTC.

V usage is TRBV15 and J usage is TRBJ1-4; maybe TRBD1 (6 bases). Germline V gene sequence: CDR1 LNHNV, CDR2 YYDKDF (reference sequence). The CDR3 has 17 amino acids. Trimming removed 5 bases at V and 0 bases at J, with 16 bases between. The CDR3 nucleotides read TGTGCCACCAGCCCGGGACACCAACTTTCAACTAATGAAAAACTGTTTTTT. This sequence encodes CATSPGHQLSTNEKLFF.